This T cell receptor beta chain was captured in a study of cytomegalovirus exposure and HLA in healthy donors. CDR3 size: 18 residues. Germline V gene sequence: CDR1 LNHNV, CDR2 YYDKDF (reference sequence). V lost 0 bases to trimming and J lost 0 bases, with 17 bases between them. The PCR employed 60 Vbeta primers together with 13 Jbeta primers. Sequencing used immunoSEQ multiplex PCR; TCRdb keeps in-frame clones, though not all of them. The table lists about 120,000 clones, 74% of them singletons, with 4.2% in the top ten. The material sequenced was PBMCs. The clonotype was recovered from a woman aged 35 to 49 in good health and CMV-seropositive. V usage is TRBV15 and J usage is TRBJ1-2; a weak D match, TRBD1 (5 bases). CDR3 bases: TGTGCCACCAGCAGAGAGGTTGACAGCCCGCGGACTAACTATGGCTACACCTTC. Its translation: CATSREVDSPRTNYGYTF.